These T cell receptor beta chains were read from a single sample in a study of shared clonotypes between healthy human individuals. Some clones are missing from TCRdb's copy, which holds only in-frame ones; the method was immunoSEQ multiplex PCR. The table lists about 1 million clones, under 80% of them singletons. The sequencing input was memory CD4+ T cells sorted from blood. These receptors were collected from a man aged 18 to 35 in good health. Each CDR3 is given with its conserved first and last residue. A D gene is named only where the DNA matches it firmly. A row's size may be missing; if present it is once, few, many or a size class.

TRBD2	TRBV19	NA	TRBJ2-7	CASRGVGRNEQYF	TGTGCCAGTCGGGGGGTGGGGCGGAACGAGCAGTACTTC
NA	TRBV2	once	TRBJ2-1	CASSVSGRNEQFF	TGTGCCAGCAGCGTGTCCGGAAGGAATGAGCAGTTCTTC
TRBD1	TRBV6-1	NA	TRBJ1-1	CASTYQGGTEAFF	TGTGCCAGCACCTATCAGGGGGGCACTGAAGCTTTCTTT
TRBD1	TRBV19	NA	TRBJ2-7	CASSVTGTAPYEQYF	TGTGCCAGTAGTGTAACCGGGACAGCCCCCTACGAGCAGTACTTC
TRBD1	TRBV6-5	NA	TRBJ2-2	CASRTGAGTGELFF	TGTGCCAGCCGAACAGGGGCTGGCACCGGGGAGCTGTTTTTT
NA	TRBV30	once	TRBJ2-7	CAWGNFGGGEQYF	TGTGCCTGGGGTAATTTTGGGGGCGGCGAGCAGTACTTC
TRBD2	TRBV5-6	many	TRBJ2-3	CASSSFLAGGPYTQYF	TGTGCCAGCAGCTCTTTCCTAGCGGGAGGGCCTTATACGCAGTATTTT
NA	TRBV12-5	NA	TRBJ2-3	CASGSGPAGVADTQYF	NA
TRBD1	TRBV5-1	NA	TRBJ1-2	CASSQEATPGGYGYTF	TGCGCCAGCAGCCAGGAGGCCACCCCAGGGGGCTATGGCTACACCTTC
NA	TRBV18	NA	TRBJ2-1	CASSPALLTNEQFF	TGTGCCAGCTCACCGGCTCTCCTAACCAATGAGCAGTTCTTC
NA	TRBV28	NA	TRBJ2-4	CASSTWAISPSQYF	TGTGCCAGCAGTACCTGGGCTATATCCCCATCTCAGTACTTC
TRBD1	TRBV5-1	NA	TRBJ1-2	CASSSTGEGYGYTF	TGCGCCAGCAGCTCAACAGGGGAAGGCTATGGCTACACCTTC
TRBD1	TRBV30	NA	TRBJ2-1	CAWSSGGQGARGQFF	TGTGCCTGGAGTTCCGGGGGACAGGGGGCAAGGGGGCAGTTCTTC
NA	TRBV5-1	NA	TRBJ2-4	CASSLAGIQYF	TGCGCCAGCAGCTTGGCAGGGATTCAGTACTTC
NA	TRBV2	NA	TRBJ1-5	CASSEEMGYQPQHF	TGTGCCAGCAGTGAAGAAATGGGTTATCAGCCCCAGCATTTT
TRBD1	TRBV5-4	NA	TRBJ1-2	CASSLYGTGGYGYTF	TGTGCCAGCAGCTTGTATGGGACAGGGGGCTATGGCTACACCTTC
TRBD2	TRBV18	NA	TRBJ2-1	CASSPPAGRGGEQFF	TGTGCCAGCTCACCACCAGCAGGGAGGGGTGGTGAGCAGTTCTTC
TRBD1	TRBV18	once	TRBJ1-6	CASSGTGVTPLHF	TGTGCCAGCTCCGGGACAGGGGTAACACCCCTCCACTTT
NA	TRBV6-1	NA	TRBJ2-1	CASISRDYNEQFF	TGTGCCAGTATCTCCCGGGACTACAATGAGCAGTTCTTC
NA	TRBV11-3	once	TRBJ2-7	CASSLEVDSSSYEQYF	TGTGCCAGCAGCTTGGAAGTAGACAGTTCCTCCTACGAGCAGTACTTC
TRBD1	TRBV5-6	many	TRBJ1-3	CASSYRQTGGAGNTIYF	TGTGCCAGCAGCTACCGACAGACAGGGGGCGCGGGAAACACCATATATTTT
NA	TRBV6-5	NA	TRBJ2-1	CASTYYGTDHNEQFF	TGTGCCAGCACCTATTACGGGACCGATCACAATGAGCAGTTCTTC
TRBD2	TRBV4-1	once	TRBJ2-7	CASSQPTSGRAYEQYF	TGCGCCAGCAGCCAACCTACTAGCGGGAGGGCCTACGAGCAGTACTTC
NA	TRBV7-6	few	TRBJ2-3	CASSLNPADTQYF	TGTGCCAGCAGCTTAAACCCGGCGGATACGCAGTATTTT
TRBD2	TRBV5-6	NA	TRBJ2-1	CASSLASSGGYNEQFF	TGTGCCAGCAGCTTGGCCTCCTCCGGGGGGTACAATGAGCAGTTCTTC
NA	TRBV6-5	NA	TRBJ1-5	CANRREGINQPQHF	TGTGCCAATCGAAGGGAGGGAATCAATCAGCCCCAGCATTTT
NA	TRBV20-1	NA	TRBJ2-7	CSAVPVNEQYF	TGCAGTGCTGTCCCGGTCAACGAGCAGTACTTC